The following is a T cell receptor beta chain sequence with its context. The antigen is unknown. Assay: immunoSEQ multiplex PCR; the TCRdb copy retains only in-frame clones and omits some. This sample carries 90,000 to 95,000 clones, about 93% of them seen once, and the ten largest clones take less than 0.5%. These data come from a study of graft-versus-host responses after intestinal transplantation. General study findings and limits: The authors found GvH clones in recipient marrow, some appearing first in ileum or blood. Elevated graft-versus-host to host-versus-graft clonal ratios in allografts were recorded for patients with graft-donor T cell macrochimerism.

The CDR3 totals 17 residues. The V and J ends lost 0 bases and 3 bases respectively, with 18 bases between them. Germline V CDR1 and CDR2: LGHNA, YSLEER. The V and J genes are TRBV4-3 and TRBJ2-7; D perhaps matches TRBD1 (5 bases). The input for sequencing was unstimulated CD8+ T cells sorted from spleen or lymph node cells, taken before intestinal transplant. The sequence came from a human donor who received an intestinal transplant. The CDR3 nucleotides are TGCGCCAGCAGCCAAGATTCAACAGGCTCTCTCTACTACGAGCAGTACTTC. Its translation: CASSQDSTGSLYYEQYF.